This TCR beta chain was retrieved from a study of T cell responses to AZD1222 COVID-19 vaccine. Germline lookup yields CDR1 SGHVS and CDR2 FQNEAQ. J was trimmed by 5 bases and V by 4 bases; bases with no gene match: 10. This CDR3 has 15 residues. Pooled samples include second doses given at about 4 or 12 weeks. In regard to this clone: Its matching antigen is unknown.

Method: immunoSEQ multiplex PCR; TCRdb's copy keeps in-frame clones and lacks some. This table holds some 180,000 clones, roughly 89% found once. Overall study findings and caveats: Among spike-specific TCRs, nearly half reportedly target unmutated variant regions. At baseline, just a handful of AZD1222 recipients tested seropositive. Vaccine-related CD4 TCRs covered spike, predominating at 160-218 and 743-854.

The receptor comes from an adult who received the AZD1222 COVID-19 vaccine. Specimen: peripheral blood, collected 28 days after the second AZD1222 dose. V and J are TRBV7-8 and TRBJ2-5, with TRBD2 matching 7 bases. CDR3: CASSSLGGLTETQYF. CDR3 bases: TGTGCCAGCAGCTCATTGGGGGGGTTAACGGAGACCCAGTACTTC. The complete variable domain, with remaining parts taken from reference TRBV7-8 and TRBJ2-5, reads GAGVSQSPRYKVAKRGQDVALRCDPISGHVSLFWYQQALGQGPEFLTYFQNEAQLDKSGLPSDRFFAERPEGSVSTLKIQRTQQEDSAVYLCASSSLGGLTETQYFGPGTRLLVL.